One TCR beta chain is described in this entry. This clonotype has just a few counts. It lacks a known antigen. No base quality values were provided; no much bigger clone lies one nucleotide off. Amplification of TCR beta CDR3 regions was carried out from RNA transcripts. For the first round of RT-PCR on the TCR CDR3, the HTBI primer set was used together with the Qiagen OneStep RT-PCR kit. A second multiplex PCR round built the libraries, followed by size selection and purification. Libraries were sequenced paired-end with 100 bp reads on an Illumina HiSeq2000. As for the authors' bioinformatics: Raw data were processed with SOAPnuke, discarding reads with adapters, uncalled bases, mean Phred below 15, or no exact constant-primer or identifier match. COPE v1.2.5 was used to merge high-quality paired reads, and clonotypes were defined as unique nucleotide sequences. MiTCR v1.1 was used to align the clonotypes against IMGT TRBV, TRBD and TRBJ reference segments. Only V-J combinations with frequency above 0.0001, covering 99% to 99.2% of repertoires, were analysed. The TCS score was defined as the ratio of F50 (clonal expansion) to E x V (chaos), calculated using BLOSUM62-based TCRdist between CDR3 peptides within each V-J. Welch's t-statistics and random forest reduced around 520 V-J features to 10 to 15, which were used in a naive Bayes classifier (R e1071). TCRdb passed the public sequencing reads through fastp at Q25 and MiXCR, retaining productive beta sequences. Identical CDR3 proteins give one entry, which carries the most common genes and DNA. The V and J calls come from TCRdb's annotation, not from the publication. For this sample the table gives 650,000 to 750,000 distinct CDR3 sequences, of which approximately 15% were detected only once. The ten largest clonotypes hold more than 8.5% of the sample.

Graves' hyperthyroidism was defined as stable when no progression to ophthalmopathy occurred over 18 months of follow-up. The hyperthyroidism patients were between 18 and 65 years old and newly diagnosed, with a disease duration of less than 2 months. Any patient with an uncontrolled infection, another autoimmune disease, pregnancy or lactation was excluded. Diagnoses were based on clinical symptoms, serum thyroxine and TRAb, thyroid ultrasound and orbital computed tomography. PBMCs were separated from under 11 ml of fresh peripheral blood using Ficoll-Paque density gradient centrifugation. Trizol reagent was used to extract total RNA, and RNA quality was then checked on an Agilent 2100 Bioanalyzer. This specimen comes from a study of T cells in Graves' hyperthyroidism and ophthalmopathy (dated by TCRdb to between 2018 and 2020). Background for the entire study: Peripheral blood was collected at initial diagnosis, before any treatment. To identify distinguishing TCR V-J signatures, a discovery cohort of about 100 patients was used, comprising 40 to 45 with Graves' ophthalmopathy and 57 with stable Graves' hyperthyroidism. Whether ophthalmopathy could be predicted prospectively was tested in an independent validation cohort made up of fewer than 20 hyperthyroidism patients plus 17 patients who later progressed to ophthalmopathy. The roughly 100 discovery patients were divided at random into training and test sets in a 7:3 ratio. Thyroid tissue and blood T-cell repertoires from more than 5 Graves' hyperthyroidism patients were also compared in the study. After sampling, hyperthyroidism patients received methimazole starting at 30 mg daily, and ophthalmopathy patients received high-dose intravenous methylprednisolone. The paper describes TCR Vbeta CDR3 sequencing of 135 peripheral blood samples, made up of some 40 ophthalmopathy patients, approximately 76 hyperthyroidism patients and 17 progressor patients. Broader findings and caveats from the paper: Most expanded thyroid clonotypes (frequency above 0.001) were also detected in blood, a finding suggesting that blood repertoires may reflect thyroid immune responses. In validation, progression to ophthalmopathy was predicted by the model with approximately 67% sensitivity and just over 72% specificity, a median of around 5.9 months before onset. No statistical method was used to fix the sample size in advance, and group allocation was not hidden from the investigators. Ophthalmopathy was separated from stable hyperthyroidism by a 13 V-J signature model, with around 90% sensitivity and about 81% specificity obtained in cross-validation and 80%/75% obtained in testing.

In the germline V gene, CDR1 corresponds to SNHLY and CDR2 to FYNNEI. V drops 7 bases and J drops 6 bases, leaving 19 bases in between. From cysteine to phenylalanine, the CDR3 is 14 amino acids long. This entry keeps only the CDR3 DNA: 42 bases, framed from base 1. The sequenced sample consisted of blood. This sequence originates from a young woman with Graves' hyperthyroidism. The rearrangement combines TRBV2 with TRBJ2-7, with a weak D call of TRBD1 (6 bases match). The nucleotide sequence is TGTGCCAGCAAGAACCGGGACAAGGGGTTCGAGCAGTACTTC. This gives the protein CASKNRDKGFEQYF.